This T cell receptor (beta chain) was found in a study of T cells after somatic rescue of genetic block. CDR1 is MNHEY, CDR2 SMNVEV, per germline (reference sequence). Trimming removed 8 bases from V and 1 base from J, with 5 bases in between. The CDR3 has 12 amino acids. Repertoires were generated with immunoSEQ multiplex PCR, while TCRdb's copy carries only in-frame clones and drops some. The table records more than 70,000 clones, approximately 90% of them present only once. Material for sequencing was peripheral blood mononuclear cells (PBMCs). This TCR came from a woman in her late teens or twenties. The rearrangement links TRBV27 to TRBJ2-2; D is ambiguous. The CDR3: CASAQNTGELFF. DNA of the CDR3: TGTGCCAGCGCCCAGAACACCGGGGAGCTGTTTTTT.